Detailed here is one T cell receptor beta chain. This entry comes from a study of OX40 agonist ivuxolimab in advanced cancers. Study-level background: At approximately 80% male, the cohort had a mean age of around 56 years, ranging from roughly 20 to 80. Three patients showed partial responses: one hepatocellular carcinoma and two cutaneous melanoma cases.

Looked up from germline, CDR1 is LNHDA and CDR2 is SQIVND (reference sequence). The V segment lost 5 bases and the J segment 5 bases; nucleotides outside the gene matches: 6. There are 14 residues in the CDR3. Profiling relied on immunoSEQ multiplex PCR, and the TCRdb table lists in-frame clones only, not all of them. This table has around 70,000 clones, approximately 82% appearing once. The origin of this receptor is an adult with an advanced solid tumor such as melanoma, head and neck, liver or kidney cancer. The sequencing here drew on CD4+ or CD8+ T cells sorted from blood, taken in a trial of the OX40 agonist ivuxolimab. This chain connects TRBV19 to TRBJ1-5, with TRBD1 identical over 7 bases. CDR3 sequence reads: CASSRQGKDQPQHF. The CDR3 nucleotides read TGTGCCAGTAGTCGACAGGGTAAGGATCAGCCCCAGCATTTT.